The present entry profiles one TCR beta chain with its context. Its specificity is unknown. In germline, CDR1 is MNHEY, CDR2 SVGEGT. The germline V and J ends were trimmed by 0 bases and 4 bases, with 6 bases remaining between them. CDR3 length: 14 residues. In TCRdb, the reads were re-called with MiXCR into one record per CDR3 protein. The repertoire holds about 570,000 distinct CDR3 sequences, under 45% seen once, with about 46% in the top ten. The data derive from a study of T cell repertoires in cytomegalovirus infection. Study background: HLA-C-restricted CMV epitopes, recently identified, and well-studied HLA-B-restricted ones were used by the study. An indication of both CMV infection and matching HLA type came from public TCR beta signatures.

General observations from the study: The response measured ex vivo was dominated by TCR beta clonotypes (HLA-C-restricted and CMV-specific).

This sample comprised cultured PBMCs, obtained from culture after CMV antigen stimulation. The receptor's source is a human donor in good health (CMV status not recorded). Some clones in this sample may be carry-over from other donors' samples. This chain joins TRBV6-2 or TRBV6-3 and TRBJ2-2, with D unclear. DNA of the CDR3: TGTGCCAGCAGTTACTCTCGGGTCACCGGGGAGCTGTTTTTT. The encoded protein is CASSYSRVTGELFF.